This TCR beta chain originates from a study of blood T cell repertoires in COVID-19. Across the study: Acute and convalescent COVID-19 samples came from the United States, Italy and Spain. PBMCs, B-cell-depleted T cells, or T cells provided the cDNA or gDNA that made up the material.

TCRdb's copy holds only in-frame clones and misses some; the assay was immunoSEQ multiplex PCR. The data show fewer than 250,000 clones, approximately 84% seen once. The length of the CDR3 is 16 residues. With V trimmed by 4 bases and J by 5 bases, 9 bases remained unmatched. The V gene's germline CDR1 is SGHDT and CDR2 YYEEEE. V and J are TRBV5-6 and TRBJ2-3; 11 bases are shared with TRBD2. Sample: peripheral blood. The TCR sequence derives from a woman aged 50 to 60 with active or convalescent COVID-19. The DNA for the CDR3 is TGTGCCAGCAGCCGACCGACTAGCGGGGAGGTAGATACGCAGTATTTT. It yields the protein CASSRPTSGEVDTQYF.